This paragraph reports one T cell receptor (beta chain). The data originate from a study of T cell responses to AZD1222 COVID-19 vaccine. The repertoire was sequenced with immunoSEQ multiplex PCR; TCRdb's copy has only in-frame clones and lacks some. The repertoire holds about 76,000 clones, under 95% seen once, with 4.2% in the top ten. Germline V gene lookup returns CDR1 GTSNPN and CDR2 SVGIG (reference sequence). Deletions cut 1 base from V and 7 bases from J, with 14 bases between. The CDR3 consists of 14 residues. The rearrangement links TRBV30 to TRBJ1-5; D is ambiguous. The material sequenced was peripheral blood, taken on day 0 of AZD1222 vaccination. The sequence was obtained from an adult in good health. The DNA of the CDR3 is TGTGCCTGGAGTGGTGACCCTATGGGGCAGCCCCAGCATTTT. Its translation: CAWSGDPMGQPQHF.